This TCR beta chain was identified in a study of shared clonotypes between healthy human individuals. Investigators divided CD4+ cells into CD45RA+ naive and CD45RA-negative memory subsets. Losses at the gene ends were 6 bases for V and 8 bases for J; bases not matched to a gene: 6. CDR1 and CDR2 (germline): MNHEY, SVGAGI. This CDR3 contains 14 residues. Data came from immunoSEQ multiplex PCR; TCRdb stores just in-frame clones and leaves some out. In the table there are over a million clones, 75% to 85% of which are singletons. Study-wide results and caveats: A handful of donors had roughly 5.2% of their naive CD4 clonotypes in common.

A note on this clone: Its specificity is unknown.

Sequencing input: memory CD4+ T cells from PBMCs. The subset is: CD45RA-negative fraction. The TCR comes from a man between 18 and 35 years old in good health. Some clones in this sample may be carry-over from other donors' samples. The chain combines TRBV6-5 with TRBJ1-6, with TRBD1 identical over 8 bases. The CDR3 DNA follows: TGTGCCAGCAGCAAGACAGGGGTTTATTCACCCCTCCACTTT. It encodes CASSKTGVYSPLHF.